This T cell receptor (beta chain) is drawn from a study of cytomegalovirus exposure and HLA in healthy donors. Regarding the study as a whole: Later analysis suggested links between common viral pathogens and several top significant clusters. Reports described diagnosis of cytomegalovirus status by the classifier as highly specific and sensitive. As a later analysis showed, a missense DCLRE1C variant was linked to trimming of TCR beta V- and J-genes.

In nominal health when sampled, donors likely had unrecorded immune exposures nonetheless. For this clone: The antigen is not known.

Both 60 Vbeta primers and 13 Jbeta primers went into the PCR. Assay used: immunoSEQ multiplex PCR; TCRdb lists only in-frame clones, some missing. The table lists under 200,000 clones, over 80% of them singletons. Germline lookup yields CDR1 MRHNA and CDR2 SNTAGT. With 2 bases removed from V and 0 bases from J, the gap between germline ends came to 6 bases. The CDR3 is 14 residues long. This sequence was found in a human donor in good health. Sequencing was done on a sample of PBMCs. The rearrangement uses TRBV6-4 and TRBJ2-3; D remains ambiguous. CDR3 residues: CASSDGSSTDTQYF. As DNA, the CDR3 is TGTGCCAGCAGTGACGGCAGTAGCACAGATACGCAGTATTTT.